Described below is a single T cell receptor (beta chain) sequence and its context. Its matching antigen is unknown. A J-beta primer mix and a sample-barcoded 5' primer were used in a second PCR of about 7 to 12 cycles. The template-switch adaptor was a 5' adaptor with 12 random nucleotides. It tagged each cDNA molecule. Each CDR3 protein is one row after TCRdb ran MiXCR on the 5' RACE reads. The sample lists about 1.4 million distinct CDR3 sequences; 55% to 75% were seen once. Trimming left V 1 base short and J 2 bases short, with 15 bases between. The germline CDR1 and CDR2 sequences are LGHNA and YNFKEQ. The CDR3 runs to 16 residues. This entry is derived from a study of blood T cells in healthy people across ages. General study findings and limits: The study found more naive CD4+ cells and higher diversity in long-lived than aged donors. Age showed a roughly linear inverse relationship with TCR beta diversity per million T cells.

Sequencing was performed on blood. This clonotype was obtained from a man in his late teens or twenties in good health. V gene TRBV4-2 combines with J gene TRBJ2-7, with a possible D match to TRBD2 (6 bases). The CDR3 region is CASSQGRWGDTYEQYF. CDR3 nucleotide sequence: TGTGCCAGCAGCCAAGGACGCTGGGGGGATACCTACGAGCAGTACTTC.